This TCR beta chain was sequenced in a study of T cells after yellow fever vaccination. TCRdb analysed the 5' RACE reads with MiXCR anew, one entry per CDR3 protein. The sample has around 330,000 distinct CDR3 sequences, roughly 3.5% seen once. In the case of this clonotype: The antigen is unknown.

Findings and limits, study-wide: Researchers noted that a small share of clonotypes showed up in both CD4 and CD8 compartments. When the response was secondary, it was weaker but reached its peak faster, day 5 versus 15. The booster response re-showed most primary clones: over 95% CD4, over 80% CD8.

The CDR3 is 13 amino acids. Germline V gene sequence: CDR1 SGHTA, CDR2 FQGTGA. V gave up 5 bases and J gave up 7 bases; unmatched junction bases: 2. The starting material was PBMCs, obtained on the day of the yellow fever booster vaccination. The chain has TRBV7-3 and TRBJ2-7, with TRBD2 matching over 13 bases. The sequence was collected from a man aged 18 to 30 who received the YFV17D yellow fever vaccine. The CDR3 nucleotides are TGTGCCAGCAGCCGACTAGCGGGGGGTGAGCAGTACTTC. Translation gives CASSRLAGGEQYF.